Described below is a single T cell receptor (beta chain) sequence and its context. Its antigen remains unknown. This entry comes from a study of shared clonotypes between healthy human individuals. Study details: CD8 memory received one plate per donor, CD8 naive two, CD4 memory three and CD4 naive three. Points from the study as a whole: For naive CD4 cells, roughly 4.6% of clonotypes were shared across a handful of donors. Clonotypes which were not shared had lower generation probabilities than clonotypes that all four donors shared.

The ends were cut back, 1 base at V and 4 bases at J, with 10 bases in the middle. The germline gives CDR1 LNHDA, CDR2 SQIVND (reference sequence). This CDR3 spans 15 amino acids. A CD45RA+ naive subset and a CD45RA-negative memory subset were split from CD4+ cells. Clones were read by immunoSEQ multiplex PCR, and TCRdb kept only the in-frame ones, dropping some. The repertoire holds approximately 2.5 million clones, around nine tenths seen once, with about 0.13% in the top ten. This receptor was taken from a man between 18 and 35 years old in good health. The chain carries TRBV19 and TRBJ2-2; a weak D match, TRBD1 (6 bases). The sample consisted of naive CD4+ T cells sorted from blood. The subset denotes: CD45RA+ positively selected. CDR3 region: CASSIGQVLTGELFF. For the CDR3, the DNA is TGTGCCAGTAGTATAGGACAGGTCCTCACCGGGGAGCTGTTTTTT.